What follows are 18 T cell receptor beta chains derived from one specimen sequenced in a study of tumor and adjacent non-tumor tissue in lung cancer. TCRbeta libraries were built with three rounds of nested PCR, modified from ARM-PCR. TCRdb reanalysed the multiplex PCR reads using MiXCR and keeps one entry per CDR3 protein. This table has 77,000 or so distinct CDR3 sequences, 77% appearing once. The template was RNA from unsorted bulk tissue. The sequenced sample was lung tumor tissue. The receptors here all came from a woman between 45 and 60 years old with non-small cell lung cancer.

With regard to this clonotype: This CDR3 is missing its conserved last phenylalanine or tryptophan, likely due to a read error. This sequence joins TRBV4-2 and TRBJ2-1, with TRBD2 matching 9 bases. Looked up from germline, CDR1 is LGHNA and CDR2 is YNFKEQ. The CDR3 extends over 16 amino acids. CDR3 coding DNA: TGTGCCACCAGCCAAGAAGAGACTAGCGGCTTCAATGAGCAGTTCTCC. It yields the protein CATSQEETSGFNEQFS.

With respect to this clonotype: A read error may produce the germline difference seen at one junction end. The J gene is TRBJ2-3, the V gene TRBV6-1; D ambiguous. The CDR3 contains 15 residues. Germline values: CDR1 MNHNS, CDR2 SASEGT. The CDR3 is CASSPRLGSTDMQYF. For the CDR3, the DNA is TGTGCCAGCAGTCCACGTCTGGGTAGTACAGATATGCAGTATTTT.

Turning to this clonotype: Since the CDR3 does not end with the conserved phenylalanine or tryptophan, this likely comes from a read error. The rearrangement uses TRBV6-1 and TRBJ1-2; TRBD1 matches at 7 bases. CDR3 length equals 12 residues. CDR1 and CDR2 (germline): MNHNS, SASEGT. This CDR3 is CAGSGGGAGYTS. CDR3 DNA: TGTGCCGGCAGTGGAGGGGGCGCGGGCTACACCTCC.

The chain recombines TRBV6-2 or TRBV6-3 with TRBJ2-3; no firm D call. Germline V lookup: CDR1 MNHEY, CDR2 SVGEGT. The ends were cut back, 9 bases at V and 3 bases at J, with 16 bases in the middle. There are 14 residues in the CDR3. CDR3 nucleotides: TGTGCCAGGAGCATGGACGGTAAAACAGATACGCAGTATTTT. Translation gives CARSMDGKTDTQYF.

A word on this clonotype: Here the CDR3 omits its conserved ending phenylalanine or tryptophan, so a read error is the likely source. DNA for the CDR3: TGCGCCAGCAACTTGGCGGGAACCGGGACAGGTCAAGAGACCCAGTACCTC. As protein: CASNLAGTGTGQETQYL. This chain links TRBV5-1 with TRBJ2-5; TRBD1 agrees at 8 bases. CDR1 and CDR2 (germline): SGHRS, YFSETQ. The CDR3 extends over 17 amino acids.

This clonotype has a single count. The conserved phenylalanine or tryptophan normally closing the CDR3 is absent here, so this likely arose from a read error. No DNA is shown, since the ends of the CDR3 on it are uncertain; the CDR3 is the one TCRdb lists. The CDR3 sequence: CTSSLDGTSGFYEQYS. V usage is TRBV11-3 and J usage is TRBJ2-7; the listed D gene, TRBD2, was not tested against the DNA. CDR1 and CDR2 (germline): SGHNT, YENEEA. The length of the CDR3 is 16 amino acids, counting both ends.

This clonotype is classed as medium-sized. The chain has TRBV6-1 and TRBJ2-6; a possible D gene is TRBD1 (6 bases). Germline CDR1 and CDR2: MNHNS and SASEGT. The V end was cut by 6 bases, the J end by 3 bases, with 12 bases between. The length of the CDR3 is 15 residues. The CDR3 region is CASRVTGNGANVLTF. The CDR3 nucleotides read TGTGCCAGCAGAGTTACAGGGAATGGGGCCAACGTCCTGACTTTC.

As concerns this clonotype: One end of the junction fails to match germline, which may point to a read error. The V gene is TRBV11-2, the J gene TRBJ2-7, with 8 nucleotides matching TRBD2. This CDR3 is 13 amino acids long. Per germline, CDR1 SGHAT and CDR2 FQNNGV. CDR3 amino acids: CTNSLENSGEQYF. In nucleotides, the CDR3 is TGTACCAACAGCTTAGAGAATAGCGGGGAGCAATACTTC.

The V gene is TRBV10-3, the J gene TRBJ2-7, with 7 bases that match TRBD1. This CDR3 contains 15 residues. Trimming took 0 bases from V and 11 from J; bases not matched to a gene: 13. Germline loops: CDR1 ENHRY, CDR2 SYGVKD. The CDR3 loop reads CAISESRDRGYEEYF. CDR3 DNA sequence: TGTGCCATCAGTGAGTCGAGGGACAGAGGCTACGAAGAGTACTTC.

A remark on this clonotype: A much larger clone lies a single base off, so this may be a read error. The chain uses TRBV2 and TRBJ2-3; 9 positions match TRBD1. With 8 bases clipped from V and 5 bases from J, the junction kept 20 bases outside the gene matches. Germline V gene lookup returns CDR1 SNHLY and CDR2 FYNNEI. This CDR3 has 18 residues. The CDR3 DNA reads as TGTGCCAGCCTTCCCCCGTGGTGTCAACAGGGGGCTAAAGATACGCAGTATTTT. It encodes CASLPPWCQQGAKDTQYF.

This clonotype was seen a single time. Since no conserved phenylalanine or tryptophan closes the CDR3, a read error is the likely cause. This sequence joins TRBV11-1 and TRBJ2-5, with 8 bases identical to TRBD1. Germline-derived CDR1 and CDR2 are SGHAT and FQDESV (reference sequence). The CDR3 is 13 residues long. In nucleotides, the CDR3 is TGTGTCAACAGTTTCGGACAGGGTGAGACCCAGTACTCC. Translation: CVNSFGQGETQYS.

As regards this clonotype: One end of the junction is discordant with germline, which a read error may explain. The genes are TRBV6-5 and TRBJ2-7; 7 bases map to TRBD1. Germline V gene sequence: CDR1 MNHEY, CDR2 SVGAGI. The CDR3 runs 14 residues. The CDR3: CASSSETGRYEQYF. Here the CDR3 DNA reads TGTGCCAGCAGTTCCGAGACAGGGCGGTACGAGCAGTATTTC.

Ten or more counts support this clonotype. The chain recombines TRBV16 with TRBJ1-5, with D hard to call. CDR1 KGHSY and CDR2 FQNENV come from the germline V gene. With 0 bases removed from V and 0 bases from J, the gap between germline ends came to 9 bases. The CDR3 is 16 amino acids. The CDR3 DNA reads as TGTGCCAGCAGCCAATCGTTGGGTTATAGCAATCAGCCCCAGCATTTT. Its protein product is CASSQSLGYSNQPQHF.

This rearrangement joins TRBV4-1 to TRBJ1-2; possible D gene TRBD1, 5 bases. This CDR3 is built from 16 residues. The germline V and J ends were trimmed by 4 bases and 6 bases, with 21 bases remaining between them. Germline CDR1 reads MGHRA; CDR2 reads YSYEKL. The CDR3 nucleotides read TGCGCCAGCAGCCCCAAACGGTCAGGGTATTGGCATGGCTACACCTTC. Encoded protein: CASSPKRSGYWHGYTF.

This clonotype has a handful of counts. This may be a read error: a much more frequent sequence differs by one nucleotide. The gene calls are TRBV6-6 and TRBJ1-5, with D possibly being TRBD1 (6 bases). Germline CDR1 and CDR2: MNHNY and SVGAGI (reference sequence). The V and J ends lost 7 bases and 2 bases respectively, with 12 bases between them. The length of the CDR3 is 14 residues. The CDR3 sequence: CASTPTGGNQPQHF. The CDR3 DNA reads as TGTGCCAGCACCCCGACAGGAGGCAATCAGCCCCAGCATTTT.

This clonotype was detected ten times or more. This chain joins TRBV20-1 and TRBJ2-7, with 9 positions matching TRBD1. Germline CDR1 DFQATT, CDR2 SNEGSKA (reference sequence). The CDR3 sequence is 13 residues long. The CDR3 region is CRGIGTGRNEQYF. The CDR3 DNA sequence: TGCAGGGGGATCGGGACAGGGAGGAACGAGCAGTACTTC.

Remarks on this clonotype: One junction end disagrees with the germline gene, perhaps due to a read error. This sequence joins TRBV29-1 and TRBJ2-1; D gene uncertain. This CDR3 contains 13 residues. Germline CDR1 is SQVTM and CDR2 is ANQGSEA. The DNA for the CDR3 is TGCAGCGTCCCCCGGGCTACGAACGATGAGCAGCTCTTC. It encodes CSVPRATNDEQLF.

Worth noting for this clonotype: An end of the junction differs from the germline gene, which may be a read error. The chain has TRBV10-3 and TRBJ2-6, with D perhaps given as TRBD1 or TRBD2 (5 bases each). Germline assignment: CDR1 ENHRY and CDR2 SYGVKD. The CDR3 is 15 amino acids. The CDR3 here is CATSESDSGADILTF. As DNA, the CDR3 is TGTGCCACCAGTGAGTCGGACTCTGGGGCCGACATCCTGACTTTC.